The 5 T cell receptor beta chains given below trace back to one sample, sequenced in a study of blood T cell repertoires in COVID-19. This table comes from immunoSEQ multiplex PCR, and its TCRdb copy is limited to in-frame clones, with some not included. The data show about 220,000 clones, around 84% seen once. Sequenced: peripheral blood. These receptors all come from a human donor in a cohort sampled during active COVID-19.

V and J are TRBV5-6 and TRBJ1-5; possibly TRBD1 for D (5 bases). This CDR3 spans 15 amino acids. Germline-derived CDR1 and CDR2 are SGHDT and YYEEEE. V lost 0 bases, J lost 4 bases, and 11 bases lay in between. CDR3 residues: CASSLAQGTNQPQHF. The CDR3 DNA follows: TGTGCCAGCAGCTTGGCCCAGGGTACTAATCAGCCCCAGCATTTT.

The CDR3 loop reads CAWSAGERNQPQHF. The CDR3 coding sequence is TGTGCCTGGAGTGCAGGGGAACGTAATCAGCCCCAGCATTTT. The chain links TRBV30 to TRBJ1-5; maybe TRBD1 (6 bases). CDR1 GTSNPN and CDR2 SVGIG come from the germline V gene (reference sequence). Trimming removed 1 base at V and 4 bases at J, with 11 bases between. This CDR3 comprises 14 residues.

V is TRBV6-5 and J is TRBJ1-3; TRBD1 might be the D (5 bases). Germline CDR1 is MNHEY and CDR2 is SVGAGI. This CDR3 has 15 amino acids. Trimming took 8 bases from V and 0 from J, leaving 14 bases between them. The CDR3 DNA reads TGTGCCAGCCGTAATATGGGGGGCTCTGGAAACACCATATATTTT. Its translation is CASRNMGGSGNTIYF.

The V call is TRBV6-2 or TRBV6-3, the J call TRBJ2-1, with 8 positions matching TRBD1. J lost 9 bases, V lost 2 bases, and 6 bases had no gene match. This CDR3 comprises 14 residues. In germline, CDR1 is MNHEY, CDR2 SVGEGT. CDR3 sequence (DNA): TGTGCCAGCAGTTACCAGGGGGCGGAGGGTGAGCAGTTCTTC. Translating it yields CASSYQGAEGEQFF.

As regards this clone: Mismatch with germline at one junction end may stem from a read error. The rearrangement joins TRBV7-7 to TRBJ1-1; D is unresolved. This CDR3 region has 13 residues. The V gene's germline CDR1 is SSHAT and CDR2 FNYEAQ (reference sequence). CDR3 protein: CASSLDFDTEAFF. DNA for the CDR3: TGTGCTAGCAGCTTAGACTTCGACACTGAAGCTTTCTTT.